This T cell receptor (beta chain) was identified in a study of blood T cell repertoires in COVID-19. Study-wide background: PBMCs, B-cell-depleted T cells, or T cells were the source of the cDNA or gDNA that made up the material.

Original processing notes: It was from reference gene primer amplification that nucleated cell counts were estimated. Clones were sequenced by immunoSEQ multiplex PCR, and TCRdb holds only the in-frame ones, with some missing. Clone size and the V and J calls come from that table; the DNA yielded D and trimming. The sample holds some 270,000 clones, 85% to 95% seen once. From germline, CDR1 is MNHNS and CDR2 SASEGT. The CDR3 runs 17 residues. For this clone: A junction end diverges from the germline sequence, so it may reflect a read error.

Input material: PBMCs or T cells enriched from blood (not recorded which). The source is a man aged 35 to 55 who had been exposed to COVID-19. This chain uses TRBV6-1 with TRBJ1-5, with 9 bases aligning to TRBD1. The CDR3 region is CASREEGTGYSNQPQHF. In DNA form, the CDR3 reads TGTGCCAGCAGGGAAGAGGGGACAGGGTATAGCAATCAGCCCCAGCATTTT.